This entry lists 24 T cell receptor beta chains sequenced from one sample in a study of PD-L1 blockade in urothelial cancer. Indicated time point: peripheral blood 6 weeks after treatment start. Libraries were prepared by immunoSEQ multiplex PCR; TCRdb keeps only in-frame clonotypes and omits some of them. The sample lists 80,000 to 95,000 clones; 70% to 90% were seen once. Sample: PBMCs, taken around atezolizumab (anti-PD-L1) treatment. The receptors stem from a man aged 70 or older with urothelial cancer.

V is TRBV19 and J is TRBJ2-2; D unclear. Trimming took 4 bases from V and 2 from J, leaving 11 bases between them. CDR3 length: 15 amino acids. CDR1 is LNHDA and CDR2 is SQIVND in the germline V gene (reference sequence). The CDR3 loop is CASSRRLPNTGELFF. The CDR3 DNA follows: TGTGCCAGTAGTAGACGACTTCCCAACACCGGGGAGCTGTTTTTT.

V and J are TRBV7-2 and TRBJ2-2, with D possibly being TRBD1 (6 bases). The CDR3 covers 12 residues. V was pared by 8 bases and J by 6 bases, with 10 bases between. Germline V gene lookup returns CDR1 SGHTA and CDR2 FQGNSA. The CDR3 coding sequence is TGTGCCAGCTCCAAGGGGGCCGGGGAGCTGTTTTTT. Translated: CASSKGAGELFF.

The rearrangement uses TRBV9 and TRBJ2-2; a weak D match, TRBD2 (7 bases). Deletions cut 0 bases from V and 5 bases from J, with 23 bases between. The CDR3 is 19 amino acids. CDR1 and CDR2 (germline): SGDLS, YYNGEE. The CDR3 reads CASSVGGGVGGGLTGELFF. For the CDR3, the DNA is TGTGCCAGCAGCGTAGGCGGAGGGGTTGGGGGGGGCCTGACCGGGGAGCTGTTTTTT.

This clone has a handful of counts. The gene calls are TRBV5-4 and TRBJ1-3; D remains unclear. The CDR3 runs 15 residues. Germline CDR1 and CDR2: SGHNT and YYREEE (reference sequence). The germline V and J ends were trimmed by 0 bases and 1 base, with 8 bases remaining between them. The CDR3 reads CASSLAGGSGNTIYF. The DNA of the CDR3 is TGTGCCAGCAGCTTGGCCGGAGGGTCTGGAAACACCATATATTTT. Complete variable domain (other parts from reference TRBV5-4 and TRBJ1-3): ETGVTQSPTHLIKTRGQQVTLRCSSQSGHNTVSWYQQALGQGPQFIFQYYREEENGRGNFPPRFSGLQFPNYSSELNVNALELDDSALYLCASSLAGGSGNTIYFGEGSWLTVV.

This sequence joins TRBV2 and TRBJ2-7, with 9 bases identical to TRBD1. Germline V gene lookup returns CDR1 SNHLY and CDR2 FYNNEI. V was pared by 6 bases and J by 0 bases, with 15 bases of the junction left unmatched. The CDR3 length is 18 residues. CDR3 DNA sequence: TGTGCCAGCAGGACCCGCCTGAAGGACAGGGGAGTCTCCTACGAGCAGTACTTC. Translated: CASRTRLKDRGVSYEQYF.

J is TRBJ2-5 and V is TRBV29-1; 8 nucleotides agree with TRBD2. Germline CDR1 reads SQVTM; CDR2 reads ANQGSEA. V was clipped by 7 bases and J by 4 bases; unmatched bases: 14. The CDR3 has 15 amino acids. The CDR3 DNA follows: TGCAGCGCAGCTCGGGGGGGTGGGGAGGGAGAGACCCAGTACTTC. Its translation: CSAARGGGEGETQYF.

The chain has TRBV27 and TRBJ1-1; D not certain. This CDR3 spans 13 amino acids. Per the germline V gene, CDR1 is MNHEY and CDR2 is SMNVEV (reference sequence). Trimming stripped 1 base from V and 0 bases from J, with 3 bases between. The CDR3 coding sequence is TGTGCCAGCAGTTTATTTATGAACACTGAAGCTTTCTTT. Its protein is CASSLFMNTEAFF.

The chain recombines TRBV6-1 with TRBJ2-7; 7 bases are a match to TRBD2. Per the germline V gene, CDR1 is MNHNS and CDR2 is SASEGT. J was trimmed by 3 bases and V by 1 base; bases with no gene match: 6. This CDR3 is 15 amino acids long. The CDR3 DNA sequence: TGTGCCAGCAGTGAAGGTGCTAGCGGAAACTACGAGCAGTACTTC. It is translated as CASSEGASGNYEQYF.

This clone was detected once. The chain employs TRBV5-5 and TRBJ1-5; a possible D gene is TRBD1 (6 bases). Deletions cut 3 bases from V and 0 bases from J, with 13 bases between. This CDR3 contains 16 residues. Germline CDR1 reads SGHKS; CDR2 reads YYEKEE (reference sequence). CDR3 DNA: TGTGCCAGCAGCTCACAGGGTTCCTATAGCAATCAGCCCCAGCATTTT. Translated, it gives CASSSQGSYSNQPQHF.

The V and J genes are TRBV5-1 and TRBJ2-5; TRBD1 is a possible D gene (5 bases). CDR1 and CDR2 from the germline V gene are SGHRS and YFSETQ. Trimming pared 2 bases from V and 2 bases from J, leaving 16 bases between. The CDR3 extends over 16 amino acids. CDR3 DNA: TGCGCCAGCAGCTTTGGTCCAACCCGACAGCAAGAGACCCAGTACTTC. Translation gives CASSFGPTRQQETQYF.

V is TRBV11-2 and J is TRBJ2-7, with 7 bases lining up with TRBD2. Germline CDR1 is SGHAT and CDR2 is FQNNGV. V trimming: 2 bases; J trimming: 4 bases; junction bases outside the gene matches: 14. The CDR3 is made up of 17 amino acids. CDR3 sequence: CASSLPTGASGIYEQYF. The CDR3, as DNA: TGTGCCAGCAGCTTACCCACCGGAGCTAGCGGAATATACGAGCAGTACTTC.

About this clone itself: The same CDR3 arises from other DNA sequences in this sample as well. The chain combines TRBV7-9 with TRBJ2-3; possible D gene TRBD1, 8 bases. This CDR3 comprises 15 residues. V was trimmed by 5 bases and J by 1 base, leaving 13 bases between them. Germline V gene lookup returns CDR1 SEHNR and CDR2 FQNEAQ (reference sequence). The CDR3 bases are TGTGCCAGCAGCCTCACAGGGGGGGGCACAGATACGCAGTATTTT. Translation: CASSLTGGGTDTQYF.

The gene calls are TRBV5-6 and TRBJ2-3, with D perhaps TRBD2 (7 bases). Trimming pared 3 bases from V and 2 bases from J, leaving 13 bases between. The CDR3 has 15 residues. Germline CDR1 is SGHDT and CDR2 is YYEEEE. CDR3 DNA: TGTGCCAGCAGCTCGTCGGGGGGCTTCACAGATACGCAGTATTTT. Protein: CASSSSGGFTDTQYF.

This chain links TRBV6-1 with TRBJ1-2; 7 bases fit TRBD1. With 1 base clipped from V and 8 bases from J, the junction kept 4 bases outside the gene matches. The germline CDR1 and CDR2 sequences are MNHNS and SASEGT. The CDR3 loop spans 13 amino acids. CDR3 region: CASSEEVGGGYTF. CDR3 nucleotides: TGTGCCAGCAGTGAAGAAGTAGGGGGCGGCTACACCTTC.

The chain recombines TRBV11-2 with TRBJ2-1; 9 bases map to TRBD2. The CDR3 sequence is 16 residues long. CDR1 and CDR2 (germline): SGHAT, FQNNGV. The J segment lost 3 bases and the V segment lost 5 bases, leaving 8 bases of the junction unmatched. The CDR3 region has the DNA TGTGCCAGCAGCCCCGGGGGAGCGGGGGGCTACAATGAGCAGTTCTTC. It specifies CASSPGGAGGYNEQFF.

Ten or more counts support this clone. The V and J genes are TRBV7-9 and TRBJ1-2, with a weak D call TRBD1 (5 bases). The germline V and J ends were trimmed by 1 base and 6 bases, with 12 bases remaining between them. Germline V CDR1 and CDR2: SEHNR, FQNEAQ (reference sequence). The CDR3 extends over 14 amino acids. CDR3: CASSLVAAGNGYTF. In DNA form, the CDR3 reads TGTGCCAGCAGCTTAGTTGCGGCAGGGAATGGCTACACCTTC.

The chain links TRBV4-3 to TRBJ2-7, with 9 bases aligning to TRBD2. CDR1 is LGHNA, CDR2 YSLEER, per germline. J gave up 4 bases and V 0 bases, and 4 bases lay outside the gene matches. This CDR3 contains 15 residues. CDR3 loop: CASSQDSGRVYEQYF. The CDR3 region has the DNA TGCGCCAGCAGCCAAGATAGCGGGAGAGTGTACGAGCAGTACTTC.

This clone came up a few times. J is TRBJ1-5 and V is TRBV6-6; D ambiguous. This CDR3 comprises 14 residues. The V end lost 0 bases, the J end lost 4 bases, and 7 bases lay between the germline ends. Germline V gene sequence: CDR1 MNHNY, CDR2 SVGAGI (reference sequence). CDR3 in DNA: TGTGCCAGCAGTTACTCTGGGCCAAATCAGCCCCAGCATTTT. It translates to CASSYSGPNQPQHF.

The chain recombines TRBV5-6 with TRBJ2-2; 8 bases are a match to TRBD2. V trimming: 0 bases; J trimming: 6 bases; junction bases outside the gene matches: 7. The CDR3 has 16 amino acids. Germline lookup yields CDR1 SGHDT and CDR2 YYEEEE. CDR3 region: CASSLAGGGTAGELFF. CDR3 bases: TGTGCCAGCAGCTTGGCCGGGGGGGGGACGGCCGGGGAGCTGTTTTTT.

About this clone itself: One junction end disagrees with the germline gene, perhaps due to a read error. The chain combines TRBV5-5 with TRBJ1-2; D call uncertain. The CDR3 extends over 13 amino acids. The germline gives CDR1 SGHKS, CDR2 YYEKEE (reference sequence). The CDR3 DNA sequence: TGTGCCAGCAGCTTGGGAGGGAACTATGGCCACACCTTC. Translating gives CASSLGGNYGHTF.

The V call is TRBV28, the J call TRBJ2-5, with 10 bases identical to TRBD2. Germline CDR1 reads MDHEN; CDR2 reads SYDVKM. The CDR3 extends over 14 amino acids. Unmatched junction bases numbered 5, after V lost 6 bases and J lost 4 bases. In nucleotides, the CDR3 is TGTGCCAGCAGCCCGGGACTAGCGTTAGAGACCCAGTACTTC. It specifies CASSPGLALETQYF.

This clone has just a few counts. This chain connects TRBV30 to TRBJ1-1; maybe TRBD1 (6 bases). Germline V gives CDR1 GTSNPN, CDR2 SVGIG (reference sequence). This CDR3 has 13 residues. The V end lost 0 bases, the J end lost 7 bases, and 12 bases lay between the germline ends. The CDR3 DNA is TGTGCCTGGAGTGTTCGGACAGCAGGTGAAGCTTTCTTT. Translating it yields CAWSVRTAGEAFF. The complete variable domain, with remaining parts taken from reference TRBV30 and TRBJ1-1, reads SQTIHQWPATLVQPVGSPLSLECTVEGTSNPNLYWYRQAAGRGLQLLFYSVGIGQISSEVPQNLSASRPQDRQFILSSKKLLLSDSGFYLCAWSVRTAGEAFFGQGTRLTVV.

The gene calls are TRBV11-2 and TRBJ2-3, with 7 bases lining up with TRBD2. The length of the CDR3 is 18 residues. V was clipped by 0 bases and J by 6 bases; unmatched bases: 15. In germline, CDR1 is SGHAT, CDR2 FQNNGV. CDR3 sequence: CASSLDLGGGLSRDTQYF. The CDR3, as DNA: TGTGCCAGCAGCTTAGATCTGGGGGGGGGATTATCGAGGGATACGCAGTATTTT.

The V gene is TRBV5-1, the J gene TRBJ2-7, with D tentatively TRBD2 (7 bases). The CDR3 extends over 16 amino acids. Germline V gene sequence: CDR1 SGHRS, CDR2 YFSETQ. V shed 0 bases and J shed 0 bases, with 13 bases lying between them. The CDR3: CASSLEGGRGSYEQYF. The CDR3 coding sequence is TGCGCCAGCAGCTTGGAGGGGGGGCGCGGCTCCTACGAGCAGTACTTC.